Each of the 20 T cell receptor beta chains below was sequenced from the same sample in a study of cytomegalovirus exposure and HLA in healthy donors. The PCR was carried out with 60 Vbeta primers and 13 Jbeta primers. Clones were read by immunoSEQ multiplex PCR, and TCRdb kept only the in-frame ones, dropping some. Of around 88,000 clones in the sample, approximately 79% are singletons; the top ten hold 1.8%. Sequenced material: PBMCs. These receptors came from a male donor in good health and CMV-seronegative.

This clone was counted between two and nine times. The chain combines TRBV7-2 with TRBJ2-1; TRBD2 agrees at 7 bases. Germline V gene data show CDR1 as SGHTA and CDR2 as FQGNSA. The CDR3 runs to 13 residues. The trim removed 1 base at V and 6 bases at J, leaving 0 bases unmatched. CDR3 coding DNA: TGTGCCAGCAGCTTAGGCGGGAGCAATGAGCAGTTCTTC. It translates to CASSLGGSNEQFF.

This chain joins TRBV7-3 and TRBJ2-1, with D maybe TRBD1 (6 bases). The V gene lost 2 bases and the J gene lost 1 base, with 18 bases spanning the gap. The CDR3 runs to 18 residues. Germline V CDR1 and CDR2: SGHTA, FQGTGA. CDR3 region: CASSLLHLTGASYNEQFF. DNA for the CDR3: TGTGCCAGCAGCTTATTACATTTGACAGGAGCTTCCTACAATGAGCAGTTCTTC.

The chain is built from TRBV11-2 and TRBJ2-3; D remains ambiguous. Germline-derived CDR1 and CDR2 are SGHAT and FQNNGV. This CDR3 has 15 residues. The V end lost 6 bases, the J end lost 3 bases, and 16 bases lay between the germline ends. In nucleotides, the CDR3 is TGTGCCAGCAGTTCCCCGCGGATTTCAACAGATACGCAGTATTTT. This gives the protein CASSSPRISTDTQYF.

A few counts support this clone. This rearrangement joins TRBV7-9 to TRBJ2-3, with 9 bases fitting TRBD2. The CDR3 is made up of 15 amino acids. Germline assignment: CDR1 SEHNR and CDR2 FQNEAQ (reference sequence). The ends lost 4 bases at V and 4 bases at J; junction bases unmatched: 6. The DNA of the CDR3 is TGTGCCAGCAGCTCAGGGACTAGCCGTCCAGATACGCAGTATTTT. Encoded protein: CASSSGTSRPDTQYF. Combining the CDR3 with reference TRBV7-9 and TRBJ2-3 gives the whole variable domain DTGVSQNPRHKITKRGQNVTFRCDPISEHNRLYWYRQTLGQGPEFLTYFQNEAQLEKSRLLSDRFSAERPKGSFSTLEIQRTEQGDSAMYLCASSSGTSRPDTQYFGPGTRLTVL.

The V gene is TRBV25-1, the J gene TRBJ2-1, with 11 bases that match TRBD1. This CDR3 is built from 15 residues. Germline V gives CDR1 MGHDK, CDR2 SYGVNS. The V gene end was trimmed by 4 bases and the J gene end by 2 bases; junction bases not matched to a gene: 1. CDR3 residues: CASSADRGPYNEQFF. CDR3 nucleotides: TGTGCCAGCAGTGCGGACAGGGGGCCCTACAATGAGCAGTTCTTC.

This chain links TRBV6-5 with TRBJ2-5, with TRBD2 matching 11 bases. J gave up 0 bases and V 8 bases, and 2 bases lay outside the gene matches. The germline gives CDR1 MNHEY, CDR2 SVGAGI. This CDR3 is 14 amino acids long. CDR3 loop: CASATSGNQETQYF. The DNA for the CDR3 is TGTGCCAGCGCGACTAGCGGGAACCAAGAGACCCAGTACTTC.

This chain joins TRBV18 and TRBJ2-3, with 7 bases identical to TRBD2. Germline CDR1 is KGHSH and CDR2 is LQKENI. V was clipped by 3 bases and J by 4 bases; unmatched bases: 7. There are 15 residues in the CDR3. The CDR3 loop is CASSPGLAGADTQYF. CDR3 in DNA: TGTGCCAGCTCACCCGGTTTGGCGGGAGCAGATACGCAGTATTTT.

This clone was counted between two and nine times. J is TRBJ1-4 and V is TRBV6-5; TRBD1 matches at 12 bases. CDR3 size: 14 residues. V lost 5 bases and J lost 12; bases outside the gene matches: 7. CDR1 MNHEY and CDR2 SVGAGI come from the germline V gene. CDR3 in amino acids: CASSHRDRGRELFF. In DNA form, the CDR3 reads TGTGCCAGCAGTCACCGGGACAGGGGGCGTGAACTGTTTTTT.

The CDR3 DNA reads TGTGCCAGCAGTGCTCCAGGGTCCAATCAGCCCCAGCATTTT. Encoded protein: CASSAPGSNQPQHF. V is TRBV27 and J is TRBJ1-5, with TRBD1 as a possible D gene (5 bases). Germline V gene lookup returns CDR1 MNHEY and CDR2 SMNVEV (reference sequence). The length of the CDR3 is 14 residues. Trimming stripped 5 bases from V and 3 bases from J, with 11 bases between.

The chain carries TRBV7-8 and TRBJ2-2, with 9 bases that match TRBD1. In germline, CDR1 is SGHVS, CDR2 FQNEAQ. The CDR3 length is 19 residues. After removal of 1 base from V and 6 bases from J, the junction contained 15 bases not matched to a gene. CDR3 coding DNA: TGTGCCAGCAGCTTAGTGGGGGGGAGGACAGGGGTCTACCCCGGGGAGCTGTTTTTT. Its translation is CASSLVGGRTGVYPGELFF.

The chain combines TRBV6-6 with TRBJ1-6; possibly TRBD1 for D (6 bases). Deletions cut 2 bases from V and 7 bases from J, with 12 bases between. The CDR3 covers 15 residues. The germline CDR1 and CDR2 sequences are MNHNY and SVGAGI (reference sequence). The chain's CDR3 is CASSYERTGNSPLHF. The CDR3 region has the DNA TGTGCCAGCAGTTACGAAAGAACAGGGAATTCACCCCTCCACTTT.

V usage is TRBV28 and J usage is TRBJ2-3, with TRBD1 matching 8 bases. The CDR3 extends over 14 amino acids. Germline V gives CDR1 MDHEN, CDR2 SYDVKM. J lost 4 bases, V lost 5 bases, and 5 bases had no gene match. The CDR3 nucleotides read TGTGCCAGCAGTCATCGACAGGGGTCAGATACGCAGTATTTT. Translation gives CASSHRQGSDTQYF.

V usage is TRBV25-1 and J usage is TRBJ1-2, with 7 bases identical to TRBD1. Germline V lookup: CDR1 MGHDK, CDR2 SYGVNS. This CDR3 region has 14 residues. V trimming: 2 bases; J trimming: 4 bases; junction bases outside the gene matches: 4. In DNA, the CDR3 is TGTGCCAGCAGTGAACACCCAGGGGGCTATGGCTACACCTTC. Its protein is CASSEHPGGYGYTF.

The CDR3 region has the DNA TGTGCCAGCAGCCCCCCGGGGGAGCAGCAAGAGACCCAGTACTTC. It codes for CASSPPGEQQETQYF. This chain connects TRBV7-9 to TRBJ2-5, with D perhaps matching TRBD2 (6 bases). Germline CDR1 reads SEHNR; CDR2 reads FQNEAQ (reference sequence). There are 15 residues in the CDR3. The V gene lost 5 bases and the J gene lost 2 bases, with 15 bases spanning the gap.

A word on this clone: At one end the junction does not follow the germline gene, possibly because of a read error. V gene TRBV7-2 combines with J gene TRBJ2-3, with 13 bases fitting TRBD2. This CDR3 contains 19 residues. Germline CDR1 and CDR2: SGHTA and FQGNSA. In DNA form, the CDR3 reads TGTGCCAGCAGCGTAGCCGGGACTAGCGGGATTTATGGCACAGATACGCAGTATTTT. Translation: CASSVAGTSGIYGTDTQYF.

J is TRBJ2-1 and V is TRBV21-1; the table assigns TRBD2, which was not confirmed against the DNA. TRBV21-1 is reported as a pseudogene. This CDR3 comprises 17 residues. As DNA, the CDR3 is TGTGCCAGCAGCAAAAAGTGCGGGACGCGCTCCTACAATGAGCAGTTCTTC. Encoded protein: CASSKKCGTRSYNEQFF.

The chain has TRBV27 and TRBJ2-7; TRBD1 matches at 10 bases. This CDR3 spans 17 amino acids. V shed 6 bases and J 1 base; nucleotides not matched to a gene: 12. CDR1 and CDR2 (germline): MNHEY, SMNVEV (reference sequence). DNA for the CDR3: TGTGCCAGCAGAGAATTAACCGGGACAGGGGATTCCTACGAGCAGTACTTC. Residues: CASRELTGTGDSYEQYF.

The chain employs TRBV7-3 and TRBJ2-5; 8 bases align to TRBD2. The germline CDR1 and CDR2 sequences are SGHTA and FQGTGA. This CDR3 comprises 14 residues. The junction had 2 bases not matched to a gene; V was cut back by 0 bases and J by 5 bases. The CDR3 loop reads CASSLTRGRETQYF. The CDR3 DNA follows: TGTGCCAGCAGCTTAACCCGCGGGAGGGAGACCCAGTACTTC.

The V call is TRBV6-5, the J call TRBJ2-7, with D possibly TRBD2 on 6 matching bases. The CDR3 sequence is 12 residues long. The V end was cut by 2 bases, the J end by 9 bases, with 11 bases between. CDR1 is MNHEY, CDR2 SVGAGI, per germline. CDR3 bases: TGTGCCAGCAGTTACGGCGGGGTAAGGCAGTACTTC. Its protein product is CASSYGGVRQYF.

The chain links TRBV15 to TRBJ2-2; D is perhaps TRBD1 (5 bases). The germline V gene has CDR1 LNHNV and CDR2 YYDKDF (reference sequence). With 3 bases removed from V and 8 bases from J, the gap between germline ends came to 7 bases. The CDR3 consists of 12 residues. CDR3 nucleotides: TGTGCCACCAGCAGTGCAGGGGGGGAGCTGTTTTTT. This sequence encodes CATSSAGGELFF.